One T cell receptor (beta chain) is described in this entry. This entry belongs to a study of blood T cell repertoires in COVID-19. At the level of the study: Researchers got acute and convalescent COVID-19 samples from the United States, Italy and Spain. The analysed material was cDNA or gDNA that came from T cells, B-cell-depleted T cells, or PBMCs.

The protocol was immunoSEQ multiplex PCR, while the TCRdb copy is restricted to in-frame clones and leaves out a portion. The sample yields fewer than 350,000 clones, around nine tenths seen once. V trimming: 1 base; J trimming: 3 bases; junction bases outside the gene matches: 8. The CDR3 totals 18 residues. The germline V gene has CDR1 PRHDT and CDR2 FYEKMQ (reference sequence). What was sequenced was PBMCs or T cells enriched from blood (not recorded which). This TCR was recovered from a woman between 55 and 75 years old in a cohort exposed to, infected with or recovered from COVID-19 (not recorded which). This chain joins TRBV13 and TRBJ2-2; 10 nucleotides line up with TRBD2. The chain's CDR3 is CASSLEASGRGYTGELFF. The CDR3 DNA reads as TGTGCCAGCAGCTTAGAAGCTAGCGGGAGAGGTTACACCGGGGAGCTGTTTTTT.